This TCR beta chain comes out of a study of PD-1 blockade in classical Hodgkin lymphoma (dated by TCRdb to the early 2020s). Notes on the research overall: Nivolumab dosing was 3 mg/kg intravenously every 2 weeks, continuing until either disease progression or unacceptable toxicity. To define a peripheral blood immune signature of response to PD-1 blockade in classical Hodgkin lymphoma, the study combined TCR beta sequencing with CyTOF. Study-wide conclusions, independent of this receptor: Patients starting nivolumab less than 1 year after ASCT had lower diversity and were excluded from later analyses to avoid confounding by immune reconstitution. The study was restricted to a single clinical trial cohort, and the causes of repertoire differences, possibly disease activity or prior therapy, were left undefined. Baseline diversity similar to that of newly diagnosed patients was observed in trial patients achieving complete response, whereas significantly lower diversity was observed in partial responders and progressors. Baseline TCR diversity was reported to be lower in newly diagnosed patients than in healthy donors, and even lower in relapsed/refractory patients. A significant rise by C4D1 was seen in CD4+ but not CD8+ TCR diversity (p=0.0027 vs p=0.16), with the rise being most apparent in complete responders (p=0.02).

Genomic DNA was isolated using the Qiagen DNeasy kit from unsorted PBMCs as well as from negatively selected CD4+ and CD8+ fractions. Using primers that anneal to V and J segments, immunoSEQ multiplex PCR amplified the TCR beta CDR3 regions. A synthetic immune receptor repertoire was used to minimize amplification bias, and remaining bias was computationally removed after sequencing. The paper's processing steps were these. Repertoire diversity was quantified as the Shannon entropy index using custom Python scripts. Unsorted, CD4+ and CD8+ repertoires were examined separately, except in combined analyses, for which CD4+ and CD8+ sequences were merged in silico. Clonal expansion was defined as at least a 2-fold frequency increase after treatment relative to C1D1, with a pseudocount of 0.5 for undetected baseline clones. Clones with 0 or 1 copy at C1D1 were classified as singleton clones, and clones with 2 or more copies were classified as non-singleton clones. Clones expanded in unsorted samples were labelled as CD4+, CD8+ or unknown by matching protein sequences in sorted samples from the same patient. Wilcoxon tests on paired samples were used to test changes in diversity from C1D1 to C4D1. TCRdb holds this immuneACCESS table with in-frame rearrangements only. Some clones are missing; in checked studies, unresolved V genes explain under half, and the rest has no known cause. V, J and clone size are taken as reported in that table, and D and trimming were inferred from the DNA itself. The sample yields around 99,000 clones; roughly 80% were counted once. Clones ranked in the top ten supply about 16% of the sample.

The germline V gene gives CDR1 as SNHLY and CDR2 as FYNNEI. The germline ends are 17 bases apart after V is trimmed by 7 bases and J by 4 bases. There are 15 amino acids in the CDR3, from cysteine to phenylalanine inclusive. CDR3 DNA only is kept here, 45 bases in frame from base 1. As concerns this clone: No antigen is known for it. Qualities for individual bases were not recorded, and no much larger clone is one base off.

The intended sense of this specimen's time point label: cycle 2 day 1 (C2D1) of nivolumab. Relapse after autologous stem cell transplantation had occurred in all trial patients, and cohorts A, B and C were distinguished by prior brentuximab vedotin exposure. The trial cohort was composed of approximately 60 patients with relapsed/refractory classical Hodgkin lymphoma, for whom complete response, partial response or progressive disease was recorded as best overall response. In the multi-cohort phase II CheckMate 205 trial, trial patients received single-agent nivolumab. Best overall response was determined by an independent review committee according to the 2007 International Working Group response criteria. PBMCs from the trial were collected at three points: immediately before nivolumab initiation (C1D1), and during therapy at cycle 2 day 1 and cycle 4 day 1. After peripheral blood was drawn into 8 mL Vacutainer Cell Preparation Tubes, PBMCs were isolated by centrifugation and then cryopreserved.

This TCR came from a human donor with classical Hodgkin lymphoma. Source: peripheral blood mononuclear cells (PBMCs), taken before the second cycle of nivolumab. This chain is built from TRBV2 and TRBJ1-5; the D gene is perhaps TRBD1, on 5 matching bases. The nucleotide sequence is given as TGTGCCAGCAACCAGGGTAGGAGTTCGAATCAGCCCCAGCATTTT. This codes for CASNQGRSSNQPQHF.